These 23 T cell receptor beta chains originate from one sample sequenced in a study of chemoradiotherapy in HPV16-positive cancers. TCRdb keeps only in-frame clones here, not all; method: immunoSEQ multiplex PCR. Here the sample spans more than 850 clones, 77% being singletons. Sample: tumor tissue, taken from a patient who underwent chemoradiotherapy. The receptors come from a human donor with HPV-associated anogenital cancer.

The CDR3 DNA reads as TGTGCCAGCAGCAGAACCGGAGGCGAGCAGTACGTC. Amino acid sequence: CASSRTGGEQYV. This chain joins TRBV27 and TRBJ2-7; weak D call: TRBD2 (5 bases). V was clipped by 6 bases and J by 6 bases, with 12 bases between them. The CDR3 extends over 12 amino acids. The germline gives CDR1 MNHEY, CDR2 SMNVEV (reference sequence).

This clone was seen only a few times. CDR3 sequence (DNA): TGTGCCAGCAGAACCGGGACAGGGGGCAACTATGGCTACACCTTC. Protein: CASRTGTGGNYGYTF. The chain employs TRBV2 and TRBJ1-2; 12 bases line up with TRBD1. Germline trimming cut 6 bases from V and 2 bases from J; bases unmatched to any gene: 4. CDR3 length equals 15 residues. Germline CDR1 is SNHLY and CDR2 is FYNNEI.

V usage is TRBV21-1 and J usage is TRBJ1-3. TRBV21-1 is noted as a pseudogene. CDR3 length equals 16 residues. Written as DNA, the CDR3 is TGTGCCAGCAGCAAAGATGTAGGGCCGACTGGAAACACCATATATTTT. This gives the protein CASSKDVGPTGNTIYF.

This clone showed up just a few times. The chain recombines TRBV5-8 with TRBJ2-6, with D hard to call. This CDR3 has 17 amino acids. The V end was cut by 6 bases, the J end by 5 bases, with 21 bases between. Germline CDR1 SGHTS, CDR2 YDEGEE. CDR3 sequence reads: CASKWDHTQSRANVLTF. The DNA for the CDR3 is TGTGCCAGCAAGTGGGATCACACACAAAGTCGGGCCAACGTCCTGACTTTC.

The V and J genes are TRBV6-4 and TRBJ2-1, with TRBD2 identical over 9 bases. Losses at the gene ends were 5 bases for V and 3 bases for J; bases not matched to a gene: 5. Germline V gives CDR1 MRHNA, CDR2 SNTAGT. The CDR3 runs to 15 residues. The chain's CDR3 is CASSPGTSSYNEQFF. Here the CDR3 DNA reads TGTGCCAGCAGTCCCGGGACTAGCAGCTACAATGAGCAGTTCTTC.

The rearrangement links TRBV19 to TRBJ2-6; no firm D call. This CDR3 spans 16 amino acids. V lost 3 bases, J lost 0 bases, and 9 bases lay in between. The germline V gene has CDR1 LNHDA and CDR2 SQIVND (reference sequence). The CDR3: CASSMNWGSGANVLTF. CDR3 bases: TGTGCCAGTAGTATGAACTGGGGCTCTGGGGCCAACGTCCTGACTTTC.

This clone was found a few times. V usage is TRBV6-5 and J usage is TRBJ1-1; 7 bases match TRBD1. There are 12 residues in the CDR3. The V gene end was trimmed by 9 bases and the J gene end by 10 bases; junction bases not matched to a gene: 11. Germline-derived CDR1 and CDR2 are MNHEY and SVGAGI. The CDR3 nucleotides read TGTGCCAGTCTGGGGGACAGATTAGGAGCTTTCTTT. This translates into CASLGDRLGAFF.

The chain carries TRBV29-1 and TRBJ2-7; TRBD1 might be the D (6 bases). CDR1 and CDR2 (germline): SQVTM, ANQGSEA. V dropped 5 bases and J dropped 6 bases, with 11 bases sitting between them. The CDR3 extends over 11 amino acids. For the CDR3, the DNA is TGCAGCGTTTCCCAGGGGACCGAGCAGTACGTC. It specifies CSVSQGTEQYV.

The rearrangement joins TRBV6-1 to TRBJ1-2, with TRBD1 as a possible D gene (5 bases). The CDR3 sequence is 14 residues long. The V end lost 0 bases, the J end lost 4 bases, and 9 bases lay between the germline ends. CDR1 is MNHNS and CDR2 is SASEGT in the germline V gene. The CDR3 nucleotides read TGTGCCAGCAGTGAAGCGGGCGGGGGCTATGGCTACACCTTC. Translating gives CASSEAGGGYGYTF.

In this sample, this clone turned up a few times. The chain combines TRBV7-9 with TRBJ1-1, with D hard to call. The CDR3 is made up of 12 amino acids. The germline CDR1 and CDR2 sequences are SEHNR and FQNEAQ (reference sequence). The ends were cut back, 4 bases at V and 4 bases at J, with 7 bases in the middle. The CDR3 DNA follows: TGTGCCAGCAGCTGGCAAAGCACTGAAGCTTTCTTT. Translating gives CASSWQSTEAFF.

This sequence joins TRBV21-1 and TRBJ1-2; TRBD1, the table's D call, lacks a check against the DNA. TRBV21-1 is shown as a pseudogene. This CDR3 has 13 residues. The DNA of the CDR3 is TGTTACGAAACGGGACAGGGGGCAGTGGGCTACACCTTC. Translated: CYETGQGAVGYTF.

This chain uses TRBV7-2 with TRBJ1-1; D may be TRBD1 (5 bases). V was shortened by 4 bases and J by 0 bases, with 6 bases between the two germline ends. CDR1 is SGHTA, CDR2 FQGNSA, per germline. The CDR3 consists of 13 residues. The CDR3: CASSSQVNTEAFF. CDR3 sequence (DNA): TGTGCCAGCAGCTCACAGGTGAACACTGAAGCTTTCTTT.

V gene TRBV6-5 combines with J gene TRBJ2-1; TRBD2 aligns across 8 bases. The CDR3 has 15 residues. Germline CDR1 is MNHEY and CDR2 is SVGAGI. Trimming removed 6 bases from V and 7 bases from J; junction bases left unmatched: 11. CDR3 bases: TGTGCCAGCAGATTCGGGGGGGTCAAGGGGAATGAGCAGTTCTTC. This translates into CASRFGGVKGNEQFF.

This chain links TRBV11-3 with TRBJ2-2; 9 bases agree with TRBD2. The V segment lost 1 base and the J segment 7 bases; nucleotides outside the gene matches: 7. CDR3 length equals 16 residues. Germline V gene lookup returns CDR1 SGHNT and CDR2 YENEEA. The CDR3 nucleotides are TGTGCCAGCAGCTTAGCGGGTCTAGCGGGGCTCGGGGAGCTGTTTTTT. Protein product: CASSLAGLAGLGELFF.

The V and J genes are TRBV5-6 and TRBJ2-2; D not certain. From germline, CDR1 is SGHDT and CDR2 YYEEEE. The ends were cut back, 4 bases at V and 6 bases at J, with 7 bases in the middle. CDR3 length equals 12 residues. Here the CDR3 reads CASSLGPGELFF. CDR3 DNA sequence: TGTGCCAGCAGCCTGGGTCCCGGGGAGCTGTTTTTT.

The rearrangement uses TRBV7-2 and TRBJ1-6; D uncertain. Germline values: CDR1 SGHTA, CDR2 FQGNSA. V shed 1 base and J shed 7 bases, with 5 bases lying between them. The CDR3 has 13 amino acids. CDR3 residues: CASSLVTNSPLHF. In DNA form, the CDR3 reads TGTGCCAGCAGCTTAGTTACGAATTCACCCCTCCACTTT.

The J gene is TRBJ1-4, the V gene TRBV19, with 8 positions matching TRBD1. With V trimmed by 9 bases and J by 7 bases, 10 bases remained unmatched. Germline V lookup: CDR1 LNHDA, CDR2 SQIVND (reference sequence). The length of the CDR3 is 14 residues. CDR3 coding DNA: TGTGCCAGCCGAACGGACAGGGTCTCTGAAAAACTGTTTTTT. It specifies CASRTDRVSEKLFF.

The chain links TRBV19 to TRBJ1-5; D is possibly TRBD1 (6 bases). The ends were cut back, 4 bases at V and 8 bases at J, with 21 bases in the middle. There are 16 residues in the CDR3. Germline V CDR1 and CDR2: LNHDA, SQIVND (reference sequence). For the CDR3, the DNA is TGTGCCAGTAGTAAAACACAGACAGGTGAGCGTGAGCCCCAGCATTTT. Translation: CASSKTQTGEREPQHF.

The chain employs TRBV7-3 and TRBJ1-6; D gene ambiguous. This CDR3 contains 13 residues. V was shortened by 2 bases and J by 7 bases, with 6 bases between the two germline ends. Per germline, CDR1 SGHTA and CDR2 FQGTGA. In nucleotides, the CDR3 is TGTGCCAGCAGCTTAGTTACGAATTCACCCCTCCACTTT. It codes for CASSLVTNSPLHF.

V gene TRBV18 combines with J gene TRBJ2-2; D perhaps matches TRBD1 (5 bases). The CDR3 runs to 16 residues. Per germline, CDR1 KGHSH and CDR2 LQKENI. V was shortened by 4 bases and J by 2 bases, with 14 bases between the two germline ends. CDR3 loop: CASSRQTASNTGELFF. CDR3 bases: TGTGCCAGCTCACGACAGACGGCATCCAACACCGGGGAGCTGTTTTTT.

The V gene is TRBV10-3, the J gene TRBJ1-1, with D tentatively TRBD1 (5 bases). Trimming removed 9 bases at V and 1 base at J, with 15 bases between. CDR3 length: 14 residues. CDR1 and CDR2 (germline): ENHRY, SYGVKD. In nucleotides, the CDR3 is TGTGCCATGGCAGGGTCCGACAAGAACACTGAAGCTTTCTTT. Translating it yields CAMAGSDKNTEAFF.

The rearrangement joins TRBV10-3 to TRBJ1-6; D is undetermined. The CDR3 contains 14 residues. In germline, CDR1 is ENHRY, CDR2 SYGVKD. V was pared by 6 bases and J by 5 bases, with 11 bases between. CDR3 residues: CAISGPTDNSPLHF. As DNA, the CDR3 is TGTGCCATCAGCGGTCCGACGGATAATTCACCCCTCCACTTT.

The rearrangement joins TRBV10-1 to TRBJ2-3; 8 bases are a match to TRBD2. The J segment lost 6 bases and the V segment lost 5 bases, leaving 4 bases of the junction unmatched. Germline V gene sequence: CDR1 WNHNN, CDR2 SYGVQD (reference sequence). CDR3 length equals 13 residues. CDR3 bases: TGCGCCAGCAGTATATTAGCGGGGGATACGCAGTATTTT. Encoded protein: CASSILAGDTQYF.